This T cell receptor beta chain was sequenced during a study of sequential checkpoint blockade in melanoma. Overall study context: Matched biopsies came pretreatment and at week 13 for around 24 patients.

Clones were read by immunoSEQ multiplex PCR, and TCRdb kept only the in-frame ones, dropping some. The sample lists roughly 9,000 clones, roughly 28% occurring once. Treatment given: randomized to nivolumab then ipilimumab (arm A) or the reverse (arm B). J lost 6 bases, V lost 0 bases, and 3 bases had no gene match. This CDR3 comprises 14 residues. Germline assignment: CDR1 SGHRS and CDR2 YFSETQ. The receptor was derived from a human donor with melanoma. The input for sequencing was tumor tissue (inferred from file names), taken from a patient given nivolumab and ipilimumab in sequence. The chain uses TRBV5-1 and TRBJ1-5, with TRBD1 identical over 7 bases. CDR3 in amino acids: CASSLDRGGQPQHF. DNA for the CDR3: TGCGCCAGCAGCTTGGACAGGGGAGGTCAGCCCCAGCATTTT.